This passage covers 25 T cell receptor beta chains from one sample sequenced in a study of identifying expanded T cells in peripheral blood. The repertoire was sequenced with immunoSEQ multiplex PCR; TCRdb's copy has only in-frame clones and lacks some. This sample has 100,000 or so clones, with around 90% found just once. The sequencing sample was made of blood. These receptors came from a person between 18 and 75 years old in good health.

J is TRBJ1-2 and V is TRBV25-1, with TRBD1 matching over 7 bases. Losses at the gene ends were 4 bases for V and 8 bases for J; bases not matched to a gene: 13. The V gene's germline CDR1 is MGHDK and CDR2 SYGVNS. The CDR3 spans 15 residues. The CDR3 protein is CASSASLTGYDGYTF. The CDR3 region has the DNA TGTGCCAGCAGTGCCTCCCTGACAGGGTACGACGGCTACACCTTC.

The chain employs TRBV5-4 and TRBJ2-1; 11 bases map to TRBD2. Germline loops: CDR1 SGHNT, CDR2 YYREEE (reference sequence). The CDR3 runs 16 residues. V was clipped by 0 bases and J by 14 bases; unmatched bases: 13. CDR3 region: CASSLVAGGPEGMKFF. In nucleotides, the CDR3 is TGTGCCAGCAGCTTGGTAGCGGGGGGGCCAGAGGGGATGAAGTTCTTC. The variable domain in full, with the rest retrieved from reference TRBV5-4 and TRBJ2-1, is ETGVTQSPTHLIKTRGQQVTLRCSSQSGHNTVSWYQQALGQGPQFIFQYYREEENGRGNFPPRFSGLQFPNYSSELNVNALELDDSALYLCASSLVAGGPEGMKFFGPGTRLTVL.

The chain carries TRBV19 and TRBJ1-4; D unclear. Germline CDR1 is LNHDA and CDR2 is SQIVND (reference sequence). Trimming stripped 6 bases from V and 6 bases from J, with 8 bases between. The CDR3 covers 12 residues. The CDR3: CASRGIYEKLFF. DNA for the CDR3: TGTGCCAGTAGAGGGATATATGAAAAACTGTTTTTT.

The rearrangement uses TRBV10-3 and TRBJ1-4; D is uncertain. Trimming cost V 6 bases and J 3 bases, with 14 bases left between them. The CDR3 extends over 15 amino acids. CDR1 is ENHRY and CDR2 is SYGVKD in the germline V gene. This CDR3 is CAISPVEPSNEKLFF. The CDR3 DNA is TGTGCCATCAGCCCTGTGGAGCCTTCTAATGAAAAACTGTTTTTT.

CDR3 sequence reads: CASSSGNPAKNIQYF. The CDR3 DNA sequence: TGTGCCAGCAGTTCGGGGAACCCGGCCAAAAACATTCAGTACTTC. The chain couples TRBV6-5 to TRBJ2-4, with TRBD2 as a possible D gene (5 bases). Per germline, CDR1 MNHEY and CDR2 SVGAGI. The CDR3 spans 15 residues. Trimming took 4 bases from V and 1 from J, leaving 11 bases between them.

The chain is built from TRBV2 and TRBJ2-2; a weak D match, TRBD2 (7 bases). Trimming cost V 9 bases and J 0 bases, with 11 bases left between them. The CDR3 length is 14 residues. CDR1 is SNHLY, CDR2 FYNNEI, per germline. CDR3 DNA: TGTGCCAGGACGGGGGGCGCGAACACCGGGGAGCTGTTTTTT. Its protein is CARTGGANTGELFF. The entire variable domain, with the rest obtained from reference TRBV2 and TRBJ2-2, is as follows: EPEVTQTPSHQVTQMGQEVILRCVPISNHLYFYWYRQILGQKVEFLVSFYNNEISEKSEIFDDQFSVERPDGSNFTLKIRSTKLEDSAMYFCARTGGANTGELFFGEGSRLTVL.

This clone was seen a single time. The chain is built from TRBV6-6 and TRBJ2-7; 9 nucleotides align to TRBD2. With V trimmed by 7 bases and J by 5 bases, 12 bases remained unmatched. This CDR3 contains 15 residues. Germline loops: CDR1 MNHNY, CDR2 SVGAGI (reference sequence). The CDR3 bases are TGTGCCAGCAAATCCATACCAGCGGGGGGAAACGAGCAGTACTTC. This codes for CASKSIPAGGNEQYF.

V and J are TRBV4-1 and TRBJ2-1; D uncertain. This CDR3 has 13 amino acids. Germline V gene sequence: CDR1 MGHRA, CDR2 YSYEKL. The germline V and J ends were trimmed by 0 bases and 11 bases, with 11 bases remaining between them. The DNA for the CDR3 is TGCGCCAGCAGCCAAGATCCCGGGCCACAGCAGTTCTTC. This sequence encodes CASSQDPGPQQFF.

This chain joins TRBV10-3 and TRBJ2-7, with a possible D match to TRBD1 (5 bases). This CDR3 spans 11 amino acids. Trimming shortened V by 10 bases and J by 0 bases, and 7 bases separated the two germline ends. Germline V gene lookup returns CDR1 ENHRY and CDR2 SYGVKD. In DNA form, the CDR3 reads TGTGCCACCAGGGTCTCCTACGAGCAGTACTTC. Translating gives CATRVSYEQYF.

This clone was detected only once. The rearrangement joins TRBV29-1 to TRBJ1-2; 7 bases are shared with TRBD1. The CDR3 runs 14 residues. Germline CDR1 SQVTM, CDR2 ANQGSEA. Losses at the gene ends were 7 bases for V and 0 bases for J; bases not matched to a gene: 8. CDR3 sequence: CSGRTGPPNYGYTF. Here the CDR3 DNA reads TGCAGCGGCCGGACAGGACCTCCTAACTATGGCTACACCTTC. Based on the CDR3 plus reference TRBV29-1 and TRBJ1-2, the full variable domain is SAVISQKPSRDICQRGTSLTIQCQVDSQVTMMFWYRQQPGQSLTLIATANQGSEATYESGFVIDKFPISRPNLTFSTLTVSNMSPEDSSIYLCSGRTGPPNYGYTFGSGTRLTVV.

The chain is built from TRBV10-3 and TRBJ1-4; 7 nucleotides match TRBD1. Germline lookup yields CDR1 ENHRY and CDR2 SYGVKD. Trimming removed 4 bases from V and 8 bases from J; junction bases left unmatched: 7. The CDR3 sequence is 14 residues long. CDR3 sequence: CAISAGTVGEKLFF. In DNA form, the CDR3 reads TGTGCCATCAGTGCCGGGACAGTGGGCGAAAAACTGTTTTTT.

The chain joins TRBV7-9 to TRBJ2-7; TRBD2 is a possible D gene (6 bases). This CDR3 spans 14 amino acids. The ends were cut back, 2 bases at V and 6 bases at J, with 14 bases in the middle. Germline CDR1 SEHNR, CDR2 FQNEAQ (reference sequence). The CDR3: CASSLYNTAGEQYF. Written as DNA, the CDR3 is TGTGCCAGCAGCTTATACAACACAGCGGGCGAGCAGTACTTC. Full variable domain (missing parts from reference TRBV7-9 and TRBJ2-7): DTGVSQNPRHKITKRGQNVTFRCDPISEHNRLYWYRQTLGQGPEFLTYFQNEAQLEKSRLLSDRFSAERPKGSFSTLEIQRTEQGDSAMYLCASSLYNTAGEQYFGPGTRLTVT.

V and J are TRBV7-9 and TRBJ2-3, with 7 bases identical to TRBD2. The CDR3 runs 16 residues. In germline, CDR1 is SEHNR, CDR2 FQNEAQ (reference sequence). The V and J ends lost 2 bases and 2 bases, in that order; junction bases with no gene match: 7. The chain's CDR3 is CASSLSPLADTDTQYF. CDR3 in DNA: TGTGCCAGCAGCTTAAGTCCGCTAGCGGACACAGATACGCAGTATTTT.

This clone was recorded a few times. For the CDR3, the DNA is TGTGCCAGCAGTCTCTACGAGCAGTACTTC. Amino acid sequence: CASSLYEQYF. The chain joins TRBV13 to TRBJ2-7; D call uncertain. The V and J ends lost 6 bases and 3 bases respectively, with 3 bases between them. The CDR3 consists of 10 residues. The V gene's germline CDR1 is PRHDT and CDR2 FYEKMQ (reference sequence). Full variable domain (rest looked up from reference TRBV13 and TRBJ2-7): AAGVIQSPRHLIKEKRETATLKCYPIPRHDTVYWYQQGPGQDPQFLISFYEKMQSDKGSIPDRFSAQQFSDYHSELNMSSLELGDSALYFCASSLYEQYFGPGTRLTVT.

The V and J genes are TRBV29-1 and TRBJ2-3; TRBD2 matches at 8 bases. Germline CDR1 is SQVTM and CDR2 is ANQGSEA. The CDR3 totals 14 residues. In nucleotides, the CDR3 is TGCAGTTCCTCGGGGGGGGCCGGTTCAGATACGCAGTATTTT. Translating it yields CSSSGGAGSDTQYF.

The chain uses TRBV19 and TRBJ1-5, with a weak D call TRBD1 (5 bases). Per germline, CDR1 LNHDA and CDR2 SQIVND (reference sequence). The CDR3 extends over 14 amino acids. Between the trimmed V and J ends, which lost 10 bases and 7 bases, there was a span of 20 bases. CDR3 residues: CATLLGGFGQPQHF. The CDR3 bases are TGTGCCACCCTCCTGGGGGGTTTTGGACAGCCCCAGCATTTT.

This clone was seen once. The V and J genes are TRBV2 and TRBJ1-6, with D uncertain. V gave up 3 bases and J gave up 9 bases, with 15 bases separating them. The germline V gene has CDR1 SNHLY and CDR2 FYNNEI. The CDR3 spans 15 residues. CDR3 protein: CASSDSSARSSPLHF. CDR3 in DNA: TGTGCCAGCAGTGATAGCTCCGCAAGGTCTTCACCCCTCCACTTT.

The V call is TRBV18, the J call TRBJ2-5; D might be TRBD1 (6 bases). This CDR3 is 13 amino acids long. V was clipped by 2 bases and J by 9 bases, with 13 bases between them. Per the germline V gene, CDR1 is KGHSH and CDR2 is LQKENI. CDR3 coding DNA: TGTGCCAGCTCACCATTAGCCAGGGGAGCCCAGTACTTC. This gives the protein CASSPLARGAQYF.

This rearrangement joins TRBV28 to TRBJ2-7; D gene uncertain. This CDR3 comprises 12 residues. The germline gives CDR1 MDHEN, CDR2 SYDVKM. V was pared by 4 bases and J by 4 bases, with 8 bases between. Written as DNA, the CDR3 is TGTGCCAGCAGTTCCTCGAGATACGAGCAGTACTTC. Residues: CASSSSRYEQYF.

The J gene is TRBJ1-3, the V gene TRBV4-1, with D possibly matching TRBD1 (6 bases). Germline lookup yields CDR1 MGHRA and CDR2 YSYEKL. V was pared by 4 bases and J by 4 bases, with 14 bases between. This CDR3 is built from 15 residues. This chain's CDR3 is CASSPSGVLGNTIYF. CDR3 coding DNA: TGCGCCAGCAGCCCTTCAGGGGTACTGGGAAACACCATATATTTT.

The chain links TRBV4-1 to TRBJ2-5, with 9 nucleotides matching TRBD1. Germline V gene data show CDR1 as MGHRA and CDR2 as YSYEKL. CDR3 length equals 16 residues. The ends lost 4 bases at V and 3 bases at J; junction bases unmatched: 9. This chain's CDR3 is CASSRLAGTGKETQYF. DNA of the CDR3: TGCGCCAGCAGCCGCCTCGCCGGGACAGGGAAAGAGACCCAGTACTTC.

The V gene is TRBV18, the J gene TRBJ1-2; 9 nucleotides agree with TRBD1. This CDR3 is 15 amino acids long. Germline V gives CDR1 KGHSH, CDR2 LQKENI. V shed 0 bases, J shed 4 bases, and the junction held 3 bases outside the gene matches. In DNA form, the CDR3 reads TGTGCCAGCTCACCACCGCCGGGACAGGGCTATGGCTACACCTTC. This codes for CASSPPPGQGYGYTF.

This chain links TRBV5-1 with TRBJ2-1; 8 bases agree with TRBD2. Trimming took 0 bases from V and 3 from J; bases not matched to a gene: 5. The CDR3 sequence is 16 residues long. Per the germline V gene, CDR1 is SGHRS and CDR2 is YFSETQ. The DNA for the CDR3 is TGCGCCAGCAGCTTGGAAGGCGGGGGGAACTACAATGAGCAGTTCTTC. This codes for CASSLEGGGNYNEQFF. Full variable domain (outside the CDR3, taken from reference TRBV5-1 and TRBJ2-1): KAGVTQTPRYLIKTRGQQVTLSCSPISGHRSVSWYQQTPGQGLQFLFEYFSETQRNKGNFPGRFSGRQFSNSRSEMNVSTLELGDSALYLCASSLEGGGNYNEQFFGPGTRLTVL.

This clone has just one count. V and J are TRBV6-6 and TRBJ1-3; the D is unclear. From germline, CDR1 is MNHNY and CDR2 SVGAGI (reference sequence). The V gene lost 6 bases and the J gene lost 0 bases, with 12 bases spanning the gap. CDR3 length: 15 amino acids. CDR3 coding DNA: TGTGCCAGCAGCCCAAGGACCGGCTCTGGAAACACCATATATTTT. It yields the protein CASSPRTGSGNTIYF.

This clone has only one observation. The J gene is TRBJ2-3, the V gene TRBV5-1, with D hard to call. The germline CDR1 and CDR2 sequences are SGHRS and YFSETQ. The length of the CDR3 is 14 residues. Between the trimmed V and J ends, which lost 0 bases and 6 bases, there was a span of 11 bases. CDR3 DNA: TGCGCCAGCAGCTTGGACGGCACCGGCGATACGCAGTATTTT. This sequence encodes CASSLDGTGDTQYF.